Below, 19 T cell receptor beta chains from the same sample are listed, as sequenced in a study of OX40 agonist ivuxolimab in advanced cancers. Produced via immunoSEQ multiplex PCR; TCRdb's table is partial and in-frame only. The data show about 32,000 clones, roughly 87% seen once. The sequences come from CD4+ or CD8+ T cells sorted from blood, collected in a trial of the OX40 agonist ivuxolimab. These receptor sequences come from an adult with an advanced solid tumor such as melanoma, head and neck, liver or kidney cancer.

The gene calls are TRBV9 and TRBJ2-7; D possibly matches TRBD1 or TRBD2 (5 bases each). This CDR3 contains 13 residues. The germline V gene has CDR1 SGDLS and CDR2 YYNGEE. V gave up 0 bases and J gave up 5 bases, with 9 bases separating them. The CDR3 sequence: CASSVDVGDEQYF. DNA of the CDR3: TGTGCCAGCAGCGTAGACGTGGGGGACGAGCAGTACTTC.

Notes on this clone: The same CDR3 can be traced to other DNA sequences in this sample. The chain links TRBV7-6 to TRBJ2-7; the D gene could be TRBD1 or TRBD2 (5 bases each). Germline V lookup: CDR1 SGHVS, CDR2 FNYEAQ. The CDR3 covers 13 residues. Trimming shortened V by 1 base and J by 7 bases, and 11 bases separated the two germline ends. The CDR3 is CASSLGGPGEQYF. The CDR3 DNA reads as TGTGCCAGCAGCTTAGGGGGACCGGGTGAGCAGTACTTC.

This rearrangement joins TRBV6-5 to TRBJ1-5, with D tentatively TRBD1 (6 bases). Germline V lookup: CDR1 MNHEY, CDR2 SVGAGI. This CDR3 spans 14 amino acids. V was trimmed by 2 bases and J by 6 bases, leaving 11 bases between them. The DNA for the CDR3 is TGTGCCAGCAGTTACGGCAGGGGCTTTCAGCCCCAGCATTTT. This codes for CASSYGRGFQPQHF.

The sample holds one count of this clone. J is TRBJ2-3 and V is TRBV2, with 11 bases that match TRBD1. V shed 8 bases, J shed 6 bases, and the junction held 10 bases outside the gene matches. CDR1 SNHLY and CDR2 FYNNEI come from the germline V gene. The CDR3 runs 15 residues. This CDR3 is CASSRTGGVFDTQYF. The CDR3 bases are TGTGCCAGCTCCCGGACAGGGGGCGTTTTTGATACGCAGTATTTT.

V and J are TRBV5-4 and TRBJ1-2; the D gene is possibly TRBD1 (6 bases). CDR3 length: 13 amino acids. Trimming took 3 bases from V and 7 from J, leaving 13 bases between them. The germline gives CDR1 SGHNT, CDR2 YYREEE (reference sequence). CDR3 region: CASSWGAPGGYTF. CDR3 DNA: TGTGCCAGCAGCTGGGGGGCGCCGGGTGGCTACACCTTC.

This clone came up a few times. The V gene is TRBV20-1, the J gene TRBJ1-1; no firm D call. The V gene lost 8 bases and the J gene lost 4 bases, with 11 bases spanning the gap. CDR1 and CDR2 from the germline V gene are DFQATT and SNEGSKA (reference sequence). This CDR3 spans 11 amino acids. CDR3 DNA sequence: TGCAGTACAAAAGGGAGCACTGAAGCTTTCTTT. Protein sequence: CSTKGSTEAFF.

This chain joins TRBV5-1 and TRBJ2-5; 11 bases agree with TRBD1. V shed 4 bases, J shed 5 bases, and the junction held 7 bases outside the gene matches. CDR1 and CDR2 (germline): SGHRS, YFSETQ. The CDR3 runs to 15 residues. The CDR3: CASSGGQGALETQYF. Written as DNA, the CDR3 is TGCGCCAGCAGCGGCGGACAGGGGGCGTTGGAGACCCAGTACTTC.

The rearrangement links TRBV19 to TRBJ1-1; TRBD1 agrees at 8 bases. This CDR3 is built from 13 residues. CDR1 is LNHDA, CDR2 SQIVND, per germline (reference sequence). J lost 6 bases, V lost 6 bases, and 6 bases had no gene match. For the CDR3, the DNA is TGTGCCAGTAGCTCCGGACAGGGCGCTGAAGCTTTCTTT. Amino acids: CASSSGQGAEAFF. The full variable domain, completed using reference TRBV19 and TRBJ1-1, is DGGITQSPKYLFRKEGQNVTLSCEQNLNHDAMYWYRQDPGQGLRLIYYSQIVNDFQKGDIAEGYSVSREKKESFPLTVTSAQKNPTAFYLCASSSGQGAEAFFGQGTRLTVV.

This rearrangement joins TRBV5-8 to TRBJ1-2; perhaps TRBD1 as D (6 bases). This CDR3 spans 12 amino acids. Germline CDR1 SGHTS, CDR2 YDEGEE. The V end was cut by 6 bases, the J end by 4 bases, with 10 bases between. Here the CDR3 DNA reads TGTGCCAGCATGCGGACAGCCTATGGCTACACCTTC. It is translated as CASMRTAYGYTF.

This clone was seen once. The gene calls are TRBV6-6 and TRBJ2-5; no clear D. The germline V gene encodes CDR1 MNHNY and CDR2 SVGAGI (reference sequence). The CDR3 is 13 amino acids. V lost 4 bases and J 13 bases, leaving 19 bases between the germline ends. The chain's CDR3 is CASSSSIGDLMYF. In nucleotides, the CDR3 is TGTGCCAGCAGTTCGTCCATTGGGGATCTCATGTACTTC.

This sequence joins TRBV5-4 and TRBJ1-1, with D possibly being TRBD1 (5 bases). CDR3 length: 15 amino acids. Germline CDR1 and CDR2: SGHNT and YYREEE (reference sequence). V was pared by 1 base and J by 1 base, with 11 bases between. In DNA form, the CDR3 reads TGTGCCAGCAGCTTGACTGGGGCTGGGAACACTGAAGCTTTCTTT. Residues: CASSLTGAGNTEAFF.

This clone was observed a single time. The J gene is TRBJ1-2, the V gene TRBV19; 7 nucleotides line up with TRBD1. Trimming took 5 bases from V and 3 from J; bases not matched to a gene: 3. Germline values: CDR1 LNHDA, CDR2 SQIVND (reference sequence). CDR3 length equals 13 residues. In nucleotides, the CDR3 is TGTGCCAGTAGTCCGGGGACAGACTATGGCTACACCTTC. Translating gives CASSPGTDYGYTF.

This clone was detected a few times. A read error may produce the germline difference seen at one junction end. The genes are TRBV7-7 and TRBJ2-5; no reliable D call. CDR1 SSHAT and CDR2 FNYEAQ come from the germline V gene (reference sequence). The CDR3 loop spans 13 amino acids. Written as DNA, the CDR3 is TGTGCTAGCAGCTTAGAAGGTCAAGAGACCCAGTACTTC. The encoded protein is CASSLEGQETQYF.

This sequence joins TRBV19 and TRBJ2-5, with a tentative D call TRBD1 (5 bases). This CDR3 spans 14 amino acids. V lost 5 bases and J 0 bases, leaving 10 bases between the germline ends. CDR1 and CDR2 (germline): LNHDA, SQIVND (reference sequence). The CDR3 DNA follows: TGTGCCAGTAGTCCCTGGACAAACCAAGAGACCCAGTACTTC. Translation: CASSPWTNQETQYF.

CDR3 sequence: CASSADRGPWRMADEQFF. CDR3 bases: TGTGCCAGCAGTGCCGACAGGGGGCCTTGGAGAATGGCAGATGAGCAGTTCTTC. This chain joins TRBV2 and TRBJ2-1; 10 bases fit TRBD1. The CDR3 has 18 residues. After removal of 4 bases from V and 8 bases from J, the junction contained 17 bases not matched to a gene. The V gene's germline CDR1 is SNHLY and CDR2 FYNNEI.

This chain links TRBV6-5 with TRBJ1-5; D call uncertain. Germline values: CDR1 MNHEY, CDR2 SVGAGI. Trimming shortened V by 5 bases and J by 7 bases, and 12 bases separated the two germline ends. This CDR3 has 13 residues. DNA for the CDR3: TGTGCCAGCAGTCCCTCCAACGGCCAGCCCCAGCATTTT. This codes for CASSPSNGQPQHF.

On this clone itself: Other DNA sequences in the sample encode the same CDR3. The gene calls are TRBV7-9 and TRBJ2-7; D gene ambiguous. Germline CDR1 reads SEHNR; CDR2 reads FQNEAQ (reference sequence). The CDR3 spans 12 residues. V was clipped by 1 base and J by 6 bases, with 7 bases between them. CDR3 amino acids: CASSLDPTEQYF. CDR3 DNA sequence: TGTGCCAGCAGCTTAGACCCGACCGAGCAGTACTTC.

The chain combines TRBV6-1 with TRBJ2-4; D unclear. CDR1 MNHNS and CDR2 SASEGT come from the germline V gene. CDR3 length: 16 residues. Trimming stripped 0 bases from V and 0 bases from J, with 9 bases between. DNA of the CDR3: TGTGCCAGCAGTGAAGCTGGCCTAATAGCCAAAAACATTCAGTACTTC. Residues: CASSEAGLIAKNIQYF.

The table lists this clone with a few counts. The V gene is TRBV28, the J gene TRBJ1-5; D gene ambiguous. Germline V lookup: CDR1 MDHEN, CDR2 SYDVKM. The V end lost 3 bases, the J end lost 0 bases, and 9 bases lay between the germline ends. The CDR3 loop spans 15 amino acids. The CDR3 protein is CASSFLGPSNQPQHF. The CDR3 coding sequence is TGTGCCAGCAGTTTTCTCGGGCCTAGCAATCAGCCCCAGCATTTT. The full variable domain, with the rest looked up from reference TRBV28 and TRBJ1-5, is DVKVTQSSRYLVKRTGEKVFLECVQDMDHENMFWYRQDPGLGLRLIYFSYDVKMKEKGDIPEGYSVSREKKERFSLILESASTNQTSMYLCASSFLGPSNQPQHFGDGTRLSIL.